The 10 T cell receptor beta chains presented below share a single source sample, sequenced in a study of T cell responses to AZD1222 COVID-19 vaccine. The data were produced by immunoSEQ multiplex PCR, yet TCRdb's version contains in-frame clones alone and is incomplete. The table shows 95,000 to 150,000 clones, with about 90% occurring only once. Sequencing was performed on peripheral blood, taken on day 0 of AZD1222 vaccination. These receptors were collected from an adult in good health.

This chain links TRBV4-3 with TRBJ2-2, with D perhaps TRBD2 (5 bases). The germline gives CDR1 LGHNA, CDR2 YSLEER. The CDR3 runs to 17 residues. V was shortened by 0 bases and J by 5 bases, with 16 bases between the two germline ends. The CDR3 sequence: CASSQDSLIARTGELFF. The CDR3 DNA sequence: TGCGCCAGCAGCCAAGATTCATTAATAGCGAGAACCGGGGAGCTGTTTTTT.

DNA of the CDR3: TGTGCCAGCAGCTTAAAGCGGGAGCGCACAGATACGCAGTATTTT. Residues: CASSLKRERTDTQYF. V and J are TRBV5-4 and TRBJ2-3; 8 nucleotides align to TRBD2. The germline V gene encodes CDR1 SGHNT and CDR2 YYREEE (reference sequence). CDR3 length equals 15 residues. Trimming cost V 2 bases and J 1 base; bases outside gene matches: 3.

The chain recombines TRBV5-1 with TRBJ1-2; D not certain. The V end was cut by 4 bases, the J end by 8 bases, with 21 bases between. In germline, CDR1 is SGHRS, CDR2 YFSETQ. CDR3 size: 15 residues. Here the CDR3 DNA reads TGCGCCAGCAGCCCGGTTGAAGGGAGTATGGGAGGCTACACCTTC. Its translation: CASSPVEGSMGGYTF.

The chain uses TRBV7-2 and TRBJ1-2; 9 bases map to TRBD1. This CDR3 comprises 13 residues. CDR1 SGHTA and CDR2 FQGNSA come from the germline V gene. Trimming took 1 base from V and 7 from J; bases not matched to a gene: 1. The CDR3 DNA reads TGTGCCAGCAGCTTAGACAGGGGGCTTGGCTACACCTTC. This encodes CASSLDRGLGYTF.

This clone was picked up one time. The chain joins TRBV6-2 or TRBV6-3 to TRBJ1-1, with D tentatively TRBD1 (6 bases). The CDR3 extends over 14 amino acids. The germline V gene has CDR1 MNHEY and CDR2 SVGEGT. Trimming took 6 bases from V and 2 from J, leaving 13 bases between them. CDR3: CASSRDTSNTEAFF. CDR3 DNA: TGTGCCAGCAGCCGGGACACATCTAACACTGAAGCTTTCTTT.

The CDR3 nucleotides read TGTGCCACCAGTCAGACGGACAGGGGGTTAAACTATGGCTACACCTTC. Translation gives CATSQTDRGLNYGYTF. The V call is TRBV24-1, the J call TRBJ1-2; 10 bases align to TRBD1. The CDR3 contains 16 residues. Germline loops: CDR1 KGHDR, CDR2 SFDVKD. The trim removed 6 bases at V and 2 bases at J, leaving 8 bases unmatched.

The chain couples TRBV19 to TRBJ2-1; no definite D call. Germline V gene sequence: CDR1 LNHDA, CDR2 SQIVND (reference sequence). The CDR3 is made up of 11 amino acids. With 3 bases removed from V and 10 bases from J, the gap between germline ends came to 7 bases. The CDR3 reads CASSMGGEQFF. As DNA, the CDR3 is TGTGCCAGTAGTATGGGTGGGGAGCAGTTCTTC.

This clone appeared once. The chain uses TRBV7-9 and TRBJ2-2; D gene uncertain. CDR1 is SEHNR, CDR2 FQNEAQ, per germline (reference sequence). The CDR3 extends over 15 amino acids. The V and J ends lost 1 base and 3 bases respectively, with 9 bases between them. CDR3 loop: CASSLGRVHTGELFF. The CDR3 DNA follows: TGTGCCAGCAGCTTAGGCCGGGTGCACACCGGGGAGCTGTTTTTT.

The rearrangement joins TRBV7-2 to TRBJ1-1; the match to TRBD1 covers 8 bases. CDR1 is SGHTA and CDR2 is FQGNSA in the germline V gene. Losses at the gene ends were 7 bases for V and 1 base for J; bases not matched to a gene: 8. The length of the CDR3 is 15 residues. The CDR3: CASTPQGAWNTEAFF. Here the CDR3 DNA reads TGTGCCAGCACCCCCCAGGGGGCATGGAACACTGAAGCTTTCTTT.

This clone occurred once. The chain combines TRBV15 with TRBJ1-5; no definite D call. CDR3 size: 17 residues. V dropped 5 bases and J dropped 1 base, with 18 bases sitting between them. Germline V gene data show CDR1 as LNHNV and CDR2 as YYDKDF (reference sequence). The CDR3 reads CATSAKGRGGSNQPQHF. Written as DNA, the CDR3 is TGTGCCACCAGCGCAAAAGGCCGGGGAGGAAGCAATCAGCCCCAGCATTTT. The full variable domain, completed using reference TRBV15 and TRBJ1-5, is DAMVIQNPRYQVTQFGKPVTLSCSQTLNHNVMYWYQQKSSQAPKLLFHYYDKDFNNEADTPDNFQSRRPNTSFCFLDIRSPGLGDTAMYLCATSAKGRGGSNQPQHFGDGTRLSIL.